This record concerns one T cell receptor beta chain sequence. What it binds is unknown. CDR3 length: 15 amino acids. V lost 5 bases, J lost 3 bases, and 14 bases lay in between. Germline CDR1 is SGHVS and CDR2 is FQNEAQ. The assay was immunoSEQ multiplex PCR, and TCRdb's table has in-frame clones only and misses some. Of nearly 25,000 clones in the sample, approximately 83% were seen once. Every patient had mismatch repair deficiency by PCR or immunohistochemistry. The sample comes from a study of PD-1 blockade in mismatch repair-deficient tumors. In the study overall: All were previously treated, progressing patients with eleven to twelve mismatch repair-deficient cancer types. Overall study findings and caveats: After pembrolizumab, tumor-resident clones rose rapidly, then generally contracted before radiologic responses.

The clonotype originates from an adult with mismatch repair-deficient cancer. Sample: peripheral blood, taken 12 weeks after starting pembrolizumab. V is TRBV7-8 and J is TRBJ1-5; D possibly corresponds to TRBD1 (5 bases). The CDR3 loop is CASSRTEGDNQPQHF. DNA for the CDR3: TGTGCCAGCAGCCGGACCGAAGGGGACAATCAGCCCCAGCATTTT.